This T cell receptor beta chain was profiled in a study of shared clonotypes between healthy human individuals. Overall study results and limits: Compared with memory subsets, naive subsets generally had larger estimated richness. Blood was the only sampled material, and tissue repertoires likely differ.

Regarding this clone: Its antigen remains unidentified.

CDR3 length: 18 residues. V was pared by 3 bases and J by 0 bases, with 6 bases of the junction left unmatched. Germline CDR1 and CDR2: MDHEN and SYDVKM. The material for each subset, its genomic DNA, was split evenly across several immunoSEQ plates. Produced via immunoSEQ multiplex PCR; TCRdb's table is partial and in-frame only. The table lists over a million clones, 95% to 97% of them singletons, with approximately 1.1% in the top ten. A split of CD4+ cells into CD45RA+ naive and CD45RA-negative memory subsets was performed. The sample comprised naive CD4+ T cells sorted from blood. Subset described: CD45RA+ positively selected. The chain recombines TRBV28 with TRBJ2-2, with 11 positions matching TRBD2. The TCR was taken from a man between 25 and 39 years old in good health. The CDR3 sequence is CASSFSGLAGPNTGELFF. The CDR3 coding sequence is TGTGCCAGCAGTTTCTCCGGACTAGCGGGCCCGAACACCGGGGAGCTGTTTTTT.